One sample yielded the 30 T cell receptor beta chains listed below, sequenced in a study of human T cells and chemical hapten exposure. Described time point: patch test 3, about 24 weeks after DPC sensitization. Treatment reported: therapeutic diphenylcyclopropenone sensitization with weekly scalp DPC. TCRdb processed the RACE reads anew with MiXCR; each CDR3 protein has one entry. Seen here are approximately 97,000 distinct CDR3 sequences, 25% to 30% observed once, and the top ten hold approximately 10%. The specimen comprised whole blood, sampled in connection with sensitization to the hapten diphenylcyclopropenone (DPC). All receptors come from a middle-aged man with alopecia areata. Some clones in this sample may be carry-over from other donors' samples.

V gene TRBV12-3 or TRBV12-4 combines with J gene TRBJ2-7, with 9 bases identical to TRBD1. With V trimmed by 5 bases and J by 3 bases, 2 bases remained unmatched. The CDR3 is 13 residues long. DNA for the CDR3: TGTGCCAGCAGTACGGGACAGGGCTACGAGCAGTACTTC. This translates into CASSTGQGYEQYF.

V gene TRBV7-3 combines with J gene TRBJ2-3, with a weak D call TRBD2 (6 bases). Germline V lookup: CDR1 SGHTA, CDR2 FQGTGA. The CDR3 length is 15 residues. The V end was cut by 3 bases, the J end by 1 base, with 11 bases between. The CDR3 sequence: CASSFGGVGTDTQYF. In nucleotides, the CDR3 is TGTGCCAGCAGCTTTGGAGGGGTGGGCACAGATACGCAGTATTTT.

This chain joins TRBV6-1 and TRBJ2-7; possibly TRBD2 for D (7 bases). The CDR3 has 14 amino acids. V was shortened by 5 bases and J by 6 bases, with 17 bases between the two germline ends. Per the germline V gene, CDR1 is MNHNS and CDR2 is SASEGT. The CDR3 here is CASSRRGGGAEQYF. The CDR3 DNA sequence: TGTGCCAGCAGTAGGCGAGGTGGGGGGGCCGAGCAGTACTTC.

This rearrangement joins TRBV12-3 or TRBV12-4 to TRBJ2-1, with TRBD2 matching over 9 bases. This CDR3 comprises 12 residues. In DNA, the CDR3 is TGTGCTAGCGGGAGTCTCTACAATGAGCAGTTCTTC. Translating it yields CASGSLYNEQFF.

The sample holds a few counts of this clonotype. The V and J genes are TRBV6-1 and TRBJ2-7; D unclear. This CDR3 contains 13 residues. Germline V gives CDR1 MNHNS, CDR2 SASEGT. V was clipped by 2 bases and J by 1 base, with 6 bases between them. CDR3 sequence (DNA): TGTGCCAGCAGTGAAAACAGATCCTACGAGCAGTACTTC. It encodes CASSENRSYEQYF.

A few counts support this clonotype. This chain connects TRBV20-1 to TRBJ2-4; the match to TRBD2 covers 8 bases. The CDR3 has 18 amino acids. Germline CDR1 is DFQATT and CDR2 is SNEGSKA (reference sequence). V lost 1 base and J lost 0; bases outside the gene matches: 11. CDR3 nucleotide sequence: TGCAGTGCTAGAGCCCCCAGCGGGAGTATCAAAGCCAAAAACATTCAGTACTTC. Its translation is CSARAPSGSIKAKNIQYF.

The chain recombines TRBV20-1 with TRBJ2-7, with 9 bases lining up with TRBD2. V gave up 1 base and J gave up 7 bases; unmatched junction bases: 11. The CDR3 spans 15 residues. Germline V CDR1 and CDR2: DFQATT, SNEGSKA (reference sequence). DNA of the CDR3: TGCAGTGCTAGAGGGGGAGGCGGGAGGGAACGTGAGCAGTACTTC. It translates to CSARGGGGREREQYF.

This clonotype was observed a handful of times. The J gene is TRBJ2-2, the V gene TRBV28, with TRBD1 matching over 9 bases. Germline CDR1 MDHEN, CDR2 SYDVKM. CDR3 length: 16 amino acids. The V gene end was trimmed by 9 bases and the J gene end by 5 bases; junction bases not matched to a gene: 13. CDR3 sequence: CASKPPGQGFTGELFF. CDR3 DNA sequence: TGTGCCAGTAAACCGCCGGGACAGGGTTTTACCGGGGAGCTGTTTTTT.

The chain combines TRBV20-1 with TRBJ2-1; maybe TRBD2 (6 bases). This CDR3 is 14 amino acids long. The germline V and J ends were trimmed by 4 bases and 0 bases, with 10 bases remaining between them. CDR1 DFQATT and CDR2 SNEGSKA come from the germline V gene (reference sequence). CDR3 nucleotide sequence: TGCAGTGCTATACAGACTAGCTCCTACAATGAGCAGTTCTTC. Residues: CSAIQTSSYNEQFF.

This clonotype showed up just a few times. The chain employs TRBV20-1 and TRBJ2-5, with 10 positions matching TRBD2. Germline V gene data show CDR1 as DFQATT and CDR2 as SNEGSKA (reference sequence). V shed 6 bases, J shed 5 bases, and the junction held 9 bases outside the gene matches. The CDR3 sequence is 14 residues long. CDR3 DNA: TGCAGTGCGGGAGAAAGTAGCGGGAGGGAGACCCAGTACTTC. Its protein is CSAGESSGRETQYF.

The gene calls are TRBV7-9 and TRBJ2-7; 8 bases align to TRBD1. This CDR3 has 14 residues. Trimming removed 3 bases from V and 5 bases from J; junction bases left unmatched: 6. CDR1 and CDR2 (germline): SEHNR, FQNEAQ (reference sequence). This chain's CDR3 is CASSFPPGGHEQYF. The DNA of the CDR3 is TGTGCCAGCAGCTTCCCCCCAGGGGGCCACGAGCAGTACTTC. The entire variable domain, with the rest obtained from reference TRBV7-9 and TRBJ2-7, is as follows: DTGVSQNPRHKITKRGQNVTFRCDPISEHNRLYWYRQTLGQGPEFLTYFQNEAQLEKSRLLSDRFSAERPKGSFSTLEIQRTEQGDSAMYLCASSFPPGGHEQYFGPGTRLTVT.

The chain couples TRBV11-1 to TRBJ2-5; 7 nucleotides agree with TRBD1. Germline V gene sequence: CDR1 SGHAT, CDR2 FQDESV (reference sequence). CDR3 length: 15 residues. The V segment lost 3 bases and the J segment 5 bases; nucleotides outside the gene matches: 9. CDR3 bases: TGTGCCAGCAGCTTTCGGACAGGCCTCGGGGAGACCCAGTACTTC. Translated, it gives CASSFRTGLGETQYF.

This chain joins TRBV20-1 and TRBJ2-7, with TRBD2 matching 8 bases. With 0 bases clipped from V and 3 bases from J, the junction kept 10 bases outside the gene matches. The CDR3 covers 16 residues. Per the germline V gene, CDR1 is DFQATT and CDR2 is SNEGSKA (reference sequence). CDR3 DNA sequence: TGCAGTGCTAGAGAAGGGGGAGCGGGAGCAGTCTACGAGCAGTACTTC. It yields the protein CSAREGGAGAVYEQYF.

The chain's CDR3 is CASSPTGGPGGTEAFF. CDR3 nucleotides: TGTGCCAGCAGTCCCACAGGGGGCCCCGGGGGGACTGAAGCTTTCTTT. The V call is TRBV6-5, the J call TRBJ1-1; 9 bases match TRBD1. Trimming at V came to 5 bases and at J to 5 bases, leaving 12 bases not matched to a gene. Germline-derived CDR1 and CDR2 are MNHEY and SVGAGI. The CDR3 runs 16 residues.

The J gene is TRBJ2-7, the V gene TRBV7-8, with D perhaps matching TRBD1 or TRBD2 (5 bases each). Per the germline V gene, CDR1 is SGHVS and CDR2 is FQNEAQ. Trimming cost V 3 bases and J 2 bases, with 23 bases left between them. This CDR3 region has 18 residues. CDR3 sequence (DNA): TGTGCCAGCAGCTTGGGGGAAGCCCGGACGGTCCCAGCCTACGAGCAGTACTTC. It codes for CASSLGEARTVPAYEQYF.

This clonotype was seen once. V is TRBV3-1 and J is TRBJ2-3, with 8 bases lining up with TRBD1. Germline V gene lookup returns CDR1 LGHDT and CDR2 YNNKEL (reference sequence). The CDR3 has 17 residues. The junction had 12 bases not matched to a gene; V was cut back by 5 bases and J by 2 bases. CDR3 in DNA: TGTGCCAGCAGCGAGATGGGCGGCAGGGGGCTCACAGATACGCAGTATTTT. Residues: CASSEMGGRGLTDTQYF.

Only a few counts were recorded for this clonotype. V is TRBV29-1 and J is TRBJ1-4; D is unclear. The germline gives CDR1 SQVTM, CDR2 ANQGSEA. The CDR3 is made up of 13 amino acids. Trimming shortened V by 4 bases and J by 5 bases, and 11 bases separated the two germline ends. This CDR3 is CSVGVVGNEKLFF. In DNA, the CDR3 is TGCAGCGTTGGGGTCGTCGGGAATGAAAAACTGTTTTTT.

This clonotype appeared a single time. The chain employs TRBV27 and TRBJ1-1, with a weak D call TRBD1 (6 bases). The V end was cut by 3 bases, the J end by 6 bases, with 17 bases between. This CDR3 has 15 amino acids. Germline V gene data show CDR1 as MNHEY and CDR2 as SMNVEV (reference sequence). This CDR3 is CASSFSGAAAPEAFF. CDR3 nucleotides: TGTGCCAGCAGTTTTTCGGGGGCCGCCGCTCCTGAAGCTTTCTTT.

This rearrangement joins TRBV6-1 to TRBJ2-1; no clear D. Germline-derived CDR1 and CDR2 are MNHNS and SASEGT. V was trimmed by 1 base and J by 7 bases, leaving 11 bases between them. This CDR3 comprises 14 residues. The CDR3 protein is CASSEGLLRNEQFF. Written as DNA, the CDR3 is TGTGCCAGCAGTGAAGGCCTACTACGGAATGAGCAGTTCTTC.

This clonotype was counted a few times. This sequence joins TRBV18 and TRBJ2-2; TRBD1 matches at 7 bases. The CDR3 is 16 amino acids. The J segment lost 5 bases and the V segment lost 3 bases, leaving 9 bases of the junction unmatched. The germline gives CDR1 KGHSH, CDR2 LQKENI. CDR3 bases: TGTGCCAGCTCACCGAGACAGGGTTTGAGAACCGGGGAGCTGTTTTTT. It yields the protein CASSPRQGLRTGELFF.

In this sample, this clonotype turned up a few times. The chain couples TRBV28 to TRBJ1-5, with D unresolved. Germline CDR1 reads MDHEN; CDR2 reads SYDVKM. Between the trimmed V and J ends, which lost 6 bases and 1 base, there was a span of 7 bases. CDR3 length: 13 amino acids. The CDR3 here is CASSGNSNQPQHF. The CDR3 nucleotides are TGTGCCAGCAGCGGTAACAGCAATCAGCCCCAGCATTTT.

The table lists this clonotype with a few counts. The chain employs TRBV6-1 and TRBJ2-1; 12 bases map to TRBD2. The V segment lost 5 bases and the J segment 2 bases; nucleotides outside the gene matches: 4. There are 16 residues in the CDR3. Germline lookup yields CDR1 MNHNS and CDR2 SASEGT. CDR3 protein: CASSYRTSGTYNEQFF. CDR3 sequence (DNA): TGTGCCAGCAGTTACCGGACTAGCGGGACCTACAATGAGCAGTTCTTC.

In this sample, this clonotype turned up a few times. V gene TRBV6-6 combines with J gene TRBJ2-1, with D hard to call. Trimming cost V 7 bases and J 5 bases, with 9 bases left between them. Germline V gene data show CDR1 as MNHNY and CDR2 as SVGAGI (reference sequence). The CDR3 sequence is 12 residues long. The DNA for the CDR3 is TGTGCCAGCATCAATATTGACAATGAGCAGTTCTTC. This gives the protein CASINIDNEQFF.

The rearrangement joins TRBV7-2 to TRBJ2-1; the D gene is possibly TRBD2 (5 bases). CDR1 is SGHTA, CDR2 FQGNSA, per germline. V was cut by 5 bases and J by 6 bases, with 14 bases left in between. The CDR3 runs 14 residues. This CDR3 is CASSQSNGVNEQFF. The CDR3, as DNA: TGTGCCAGCAGCCAGAGTAACGGGGTCAATGAGCAGTTCTTC.

The rearrangement links TRBV28 to TRBJ2-7; 10 nucleotides align to TRBD1. The germline V gene encodes CDR1 MDHEN and CDR2 SYDVKM. After removal of 6 bases from V and 4 bases from J, the junction contained 6 bases not matched to a gene. CDR3 length equals 14 residues. The CDR3 nucleotides read TGTGCCAGCAGCCCCGCGGACAGGGGGTACGAGCAGTACTTC. Amino acid sequence: CASSPADRGYEQYF.

The gene calls are TRBV9 and TRBJ2-7; 9 bases match TRBD2. With V trimmed by 3 bases and J by 2 bases, 3 bases remained unmatched. This CDR3 has 14 residues. Germline V gene sequence: CDR1 SGDLS, CDR2 YYNGEE. CDR3 amino acids: CASSEIAGAYEQYF. CDR3 coding DNA: TGTGCCAGCAGCGAAATAGCGGGAGCCTACGAGCAGTACTTC.

This clonotype appeared a few times. The chain uses TRBV7-2 and TRBJ2-4, with D maybe TRBD1 (5 bases). The V gene's germline CDR1 is SGHTA and CDR2 FQGNSA. CDR3 length: 14 residues. Trimming pared 3 bases from V and 2 bases from J, leaving 8 bases between. CDR3 DNA: TGTGCCAGCAGCTTCAAGGGGTCCAAAAACATTCAGTACTTC. It translates to CASSFKGSKNIQYF.

The rearrangement joins TRBV29-1 to TRBJ2-7; unclear D gene. The V gene lost 6 bases and the J gene lost 4 bases, with 13 bases spanning the gap. CDR1 is SQVTM and CDR2 is ANQGSEA in the germline V gene. The CDR3 has 12 amino acids. DNA for the CDR3: TGCAGCGTCGTCACGAAAGGGTACGAGCAGTACTTC. This sequence encodes CSVVTKGYEQYF.

This rearrangement joins TRBV20-1 to TRBJ2-3, with TRBD2 identical over 8 bases. The length of the CDR3 is 14 residues. Germline V CDR1 and CDR2: DFQATT, SNEGSKA (reference sequence). V dropped 6 bases and J dropped 2; count of bases not matched to a gene: 7. CDR3 sequence reads: CSALAGLHTDTQYF. For the CDR3, the DNA is TGCAGTGCCCTAGCGGGCCTACACACAGATACGCAGTATTTT.

This clonotype was picked up a small number of times. V gene TRBV28 combines with J gene TRBJ2-3; a possible D gene is TRBD2 (7 bases). The CDR3 loop spans 10 amino acids. Looked up from germline, CDR1 is MDHEN and CDR2 is SYDVKM. V lost 10 bases and J lost 8, with 10 bases in between. CDR3 nucleotides: TGTGCCATCCGGGGGGCTACGCAGTATTTT. Its translation is CAIRGATQYF.